The 5 T cell receptor beta chains below come from one sample, sequenced in a study of blood T cell repertoires in COVID-19. Method: immunoSEQ multiplex PCR; TCRdb's copy keeps in-frame clones and lacks some. This sample has around 220,000 clones, with around 80% found just once. The sample taken for sequencing was peripheral blood. These TCRs come from a woman older than 75 with COVID-19, enrolled during active disease.

The CDR3 region is CATSVGTRDYEQYF. The CDR3 DNA reads as TGTGCCACCAGCGTCGGGACAAGAGACTACGAGCAGTACTTC. The rearrangement joins TRBV15 to TRBJ2-7, with a tentative D call TRBD1 (6 bases). This CDR3 is 14 amino acids long. Germline V gene sequence: CDR1 LNHNV, CDR2 YYDKDF (reference sequence). The V gene lost 5 bases and the J gene lost 3 bases, with 14 bases spanning the gap.

The chain joins TRBV19 to TRBJ1-5, with TRBD1 as a possible D gene (6 bases). The CDR3 is made up of 12 amino acids. Germline-derived CDR1 and CDR2 are LNHDA and SQIVND (reference sequence). V was trimmed by 4 bases and J by 5 bases, leaving 6 bases between them. The CDR3 sequence is CASSKGDQPQHF. The CDR3 DNA sequence: TGTGCCAGTAGTAAGGGGGATCAGCCCCAGCATTTT. The variable domain in full, with the rest retrieved from reference TRBV19 and TRBJ1-5, is DGGITQSPKYLFRKEGQNVTLSCEQNLNHDAMYWYRQDPGQGLRLIYYSQIVNDFQKGDIAEGYSVSREKKESFPLTVTSAQKNPTAFYLCASSKGDQPQHFGDGTRLSIL.

The CDR3 region has the DNA TGCGCCAGCAGCCGTCCCGGGACAGGGATGGGGACTGAAGCTTTCTTT. Protein product: CASSRPGTGMGTEAFF. The rearrangement uses TRBV5-1 and TRBJ1-1, with 9 bases fitting TRBD1. Looked up from germline, CDR1 is SGHRS and CDR2 is YFSETQ. V lost 4 bases, J lost 5 bases, and 12 bases stayed unmatched. The CDR3 loop spans 16 amino acids.

The gene calls are TRBV14 and TRBJ2-4; possibly TRBD1 for D (6 bases). Deletions cut 1 base from V and 1 base from J, with 11 bases between. Germline V gives CDR1 SGHDN, CDR2 FVKESK. The CDR3 length is 16 residues. This chain's CDR3 is CASSQGPGQAKNIQYF. CDR3 DNA sequence: TGTGCCAGCAGCCAAGGGCCCGGACAGGCCAAAAACATTCAGTACTTC. Full variable domain (outside the CDR3, taken from reference TRBV14 and TRBJ2-4): EAGVTQFPSHSVIEKGQTVTLRCDPISGHDNLYWYRRVMGKEIKFLLHFVKESKQDESGMPNNRFLAERTGGTYSTLKVQPAELEDSGVYFCASSQGPGQAKNIQYFGAGTRLSVL.

Turning to this clone: Relative to the germline gene, one junction end is altered; a read error may explain this. This chain links TRBV19 with TRBJ1-3; D remains unclear. This CDR3 is 14 amino acids long. The germline V gene has CDR1 LNHDA and CDR2 SQIVND (reference sequence). CDR3 loop: CASNIGRVKDTIYF. As DNA, the CDR3 is TGTGCCAGTAATATAGGGCGGGTCAAGGACACCATATATTTT.